A single sample is the source of the 13 T cell receptor beta chains below, sequenced in a study of cytomegalovirus exposure and HLA in healthy donors. Both 60 Vbeta primers and 13 Jbeta primers went into the PCR. Profiling relied on immunoSEQ multiplex PCR, and the TCRdb table lists in-frame clones only, not all of them. The sample has some 150,000 clones. Sequenced material: PBMCs. The receptors come from a woman aged 18-35 years in good health and CMV-seronegative.

This sequence joins TRBV10-3 and TRBJ2-1; TRBD2 matches 8 bases. Germline CDR1 and CDR2: ENHRY and SYGVKD. Germline trimming cut 7 bases from V and 5 bases from J; bases unmatched to any gene: 10. The CDR3 runs to 15 residues. Here the CDR3 reads CAITREGTADNEQFF. The DNA of the CDR3 is TGTGCCATCACACGGGAGGGCACCGCTGACAATGAGCAGTTCTTC.

The chain uses TRBV18 and TRBJ2-7, with 7 bases aligning to TRBD1. This CDR3 spans 13 amino acids. Looked up from germline, CDR1 is KGHSH and CDR2 is LQKENI. V shed 2 bases and J 3 bases; nucleotides not matched to a gene: 1. CDR3 protein: CASSPSGGYEQYV. CDR3 coding DNA: TGTGCCAGCTCACCATCAGGGGGCTACGAGCAGTACGTC.

The chain recombines TRBV1 with TRBJ2-1; the table's D call, TRBD2, has no DNA check behind it. TRBV1 is listed as a pseudogene. The CDR3 is 18 residues long. The CDR3 coding sequence is TGCACCAGCAGCCAAGATTTTTTGTGCGGGGCCCTTTGGAATGAGCAGTTCTTC. Protein sequence: CTSSQDFLCGALWNEQFF.

As DNA, the CDR3 is TGCGCCAGCAGCCAAGCAGCGGGAGTCCCCGGGGAGCTGTTTTTT. Protein: CASSQAAGVPGELFF. The chain couples TRBV4-3 to TRBJ2-2; 8 bases map to TRBD2. The CDR3 spans 15 residues. J was trimmed by 6 bases and V by 1 base; bases with no gene match: 4. The germline V gene has CDR1 LGHNA and CDR2 YSLEER.

The V gene is TRBV30, the J gene TRBJ1-3, with D perhaps matching TRBD1 (5 bases). V was clipped by 6 bases and J by 0 bases, with 9 bases between them. CDR3 size: 13 residues. CDR1 and CDR2 (germline): GTSNPN, SVGIG (reference sequence). CDR3 in DNA: TGTGCCTGTGACAGATCCTCTGGAAACACCATATATTTT. Its translation: CACDRSSGNTIYF.

The CDR3 region has the DNA TGTGCCAGCAGCGATCAAGGACTAGCGGGGGACTACGAGCAGTACTTC. This sequence encodes CASSDQGLAGDYEQYF. The V call is TRBV6-6, the J call TRBJ2-5; the match to TRBD2 covers 13 bases. The J call is uncertain, as TRBJ2-7 better fits the DNA end. The CDR3 loop spans 16 amino acids. Germline loops: CDR1 MNHNY, CDR2 SVGAGI (reference sequence).

The rearrangement joins TRBV19 to TRBJ1-2, with unresolved D. Between the trimmed V and J ends, which lost 3 bases and 8 bases, there was a span of 13 bases. Germline CDR1 and CDR2: LNHDA and SQIVND (reference sequence). The CDR3 is 13 amino acids. CDR3: CASSIVTVGGYTF. For the CDR3, the DNA is TGTGCCAGTAGTATCGTGACGGTCGGGGGCTACACCTTC. The full variable domain, its missing parts supplied by reference TRBV19 and TRBJ1-2, is DGGITQSPKYLFRKEGQNVTLSCEQNLNHDAMYWYRQDPGQGLRLIYYSQIVNDFQKGDIAEGYSVSREKKESFPLTVTSAQKNPTAFYLCASSIVTVGGYTFGSGTRLTVV.

The V gene is TRBV4-3, the J gene TRBJ2-2; the D gene is possibly TRBD2 (5 bases). Germline CDR1 and CDR2: LGHNA and YSLEER. Between the trimmed V and J ends, which lost 0 bases and 0 bases, there was a span of 5 bases. The CDR3 consists of 15 residues. CDR3 DNA sequence: TGCGCCAGCAGCCAAGAACTAGCGAACACCGGGGAGCTGTTTTTT. It codes for CASSQELANTGELFF.

The chain joins TRBV4-1 to TRBJ2-1, with D hard to call. The CDR3 runs to 12 residues. Germline loops: CDR1 MGHRA, CDR2 YSYEKL. V shed 0 bases and J shed 8 bases, with 5 bases lying between them. CDR3 residues: CASSQDLDEQFF. CDR3 in DNA: TGCGCCAGCAGCCAAGATTTAGATGAGCAGTTCTTC.

The gene calls are TRBV2 and TRBJ2-2; the D gene is possibly TRBD1 (6 bases). The CDR3 covers 14 residues. Deletions cut 4 bases from V and 2 bases from J, with 8 bases between. Looked up from germline, CDR1 is SNHLY and CDR2 is FYNNEI. CDR3 in amino acids: CASSVQGNTGELFF. Here the CDR3 DNA reads TGTGCCAGCAGTGTACAGGGTAACACCGGGGAGCTGTTTTTT.

As DNA, the CDR3 is TGTGCCAGCAGTCGGGGGGCGACTAATGAAAAACTGTTTTTT. Translating it yields CASSRGATNEKLFF. The chain carries TRBV6-5 and TRBJ1-4, with a weak D call TRBD1 (6 bases). Deletions cut 5 bases from V and 2 bases from J, with 9 bases between. Germline lookup yields CDR1 MNHEY and CDR2 SVGAGI. This CDR3 is 14 amino acids long.

The CDR3 is CASSAERSYNSPLHF. The CDR3 coding sequence is TGTGCCAGCAGCGCGGAGCGCTCCTATAATTCACCCCTCCACTTT. The chain employs TRBV27 and TRBJ1-6; D call uncertain. V lost 6 bases and J lost 0, with 9 bases in between. The CDR3 has 15 amino acids. CDR1 MNHEY and CDR2 SMNVEV come from the germline V gene (reference sequence).

V usage is TRBV10-2 and J usage is TRBJ1-6, with D possibly being TRBD1 (5 bases). Germline V gene lookup returns CDR1 WSHSY and CDR2 SAAADI. This CDR3 spans 13 amino acids. V lost 9 bases and J 10 bases, leaving 16 bases between the germline ends. The CDR3: CASTAGSGSPLHF. The CDR3, as DNA: TGCGCCAGTACTGCAGGGTCTGGCTCACCCCTCCACTTT.